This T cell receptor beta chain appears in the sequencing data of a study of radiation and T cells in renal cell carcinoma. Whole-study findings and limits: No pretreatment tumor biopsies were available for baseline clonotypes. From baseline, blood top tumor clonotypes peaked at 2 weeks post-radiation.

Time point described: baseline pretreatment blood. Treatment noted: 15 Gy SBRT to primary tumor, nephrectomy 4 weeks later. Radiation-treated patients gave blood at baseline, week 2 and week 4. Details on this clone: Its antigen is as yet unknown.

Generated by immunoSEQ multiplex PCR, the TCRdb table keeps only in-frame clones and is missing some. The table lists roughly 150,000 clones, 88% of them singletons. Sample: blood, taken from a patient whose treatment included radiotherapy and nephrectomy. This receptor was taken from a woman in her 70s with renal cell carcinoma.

In DNA form, the CDR3 reads TGTGCCACCAGCAGAACGAGCGGGGGGGGCTCCTACAATGAGCAGTTCTTC. This encodes CATSRTSGGGSYNEQFF. This rearrangement joins TRBV15 to TRBJ2-1; the match to TRBD2 covers 10 bases. Germline V gene lookup returns CDR1 LNHNV and CDR2 YYDKDF (reference sequence). The CDR3 consists of 17 residues. Trimming took 2 bases from V and 0 from J; bases not matched to a gene: 4.